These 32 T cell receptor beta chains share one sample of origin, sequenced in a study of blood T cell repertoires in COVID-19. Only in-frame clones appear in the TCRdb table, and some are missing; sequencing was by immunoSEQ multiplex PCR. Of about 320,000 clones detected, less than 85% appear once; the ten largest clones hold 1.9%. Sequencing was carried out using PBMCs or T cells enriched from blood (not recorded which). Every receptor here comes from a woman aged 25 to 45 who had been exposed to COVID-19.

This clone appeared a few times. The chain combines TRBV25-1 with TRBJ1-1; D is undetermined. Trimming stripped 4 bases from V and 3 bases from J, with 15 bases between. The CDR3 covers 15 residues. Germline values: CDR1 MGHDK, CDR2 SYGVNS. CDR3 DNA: TGTGCCAGCAGTGTATACGACTTACTTGACACTGAAGCTTTCTTT. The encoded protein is CASSVYDLLDTEAFF.

The CDR3 nucleotides are TGTGCCAGTAGGGGACTCGGGCGCTCCTACAATGAGCAGTTCTTC. Translated: CASRGLGRSYNEQFF. The chain has TRBV19 and TRBJ2-1; tentative D call: TRBD2 (6 bases). This CDR3 contains 15 residues. CDR1 is LNHDA, CDR2 SQIVND, per germline (reference sequence). Trimming pared 6 bases from V and 0 bases from J, leaving 12 bases between.

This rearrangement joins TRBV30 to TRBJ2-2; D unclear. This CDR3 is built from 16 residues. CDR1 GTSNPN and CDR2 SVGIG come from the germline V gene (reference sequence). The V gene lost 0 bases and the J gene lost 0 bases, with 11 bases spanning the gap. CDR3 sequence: CAWSVTGGANTGELFF. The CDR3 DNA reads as TGTGCCTGGAGTGTAACTGGCGGTGCGAACACCGGGGAGCTGTTTTTT.

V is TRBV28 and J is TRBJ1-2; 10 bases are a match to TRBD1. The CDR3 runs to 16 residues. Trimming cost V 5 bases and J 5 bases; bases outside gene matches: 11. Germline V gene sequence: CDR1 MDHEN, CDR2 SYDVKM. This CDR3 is CASSPYRQGAGYGYTF. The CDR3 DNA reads TGTGCCAGCAGTCCCTATCGACAGGGGGCAGGGTATGGCTACACCTTC.

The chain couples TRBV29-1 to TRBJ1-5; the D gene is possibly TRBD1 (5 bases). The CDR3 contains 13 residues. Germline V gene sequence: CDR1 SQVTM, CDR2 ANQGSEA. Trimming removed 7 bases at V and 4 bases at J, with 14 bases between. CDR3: CSGGAGVNQPQHF. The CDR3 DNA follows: TGCAGCGGTGGGGCAGGAGTTAATCAGCCCCAGCATTTT. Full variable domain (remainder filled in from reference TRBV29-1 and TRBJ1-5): SAVISQKPSRDICQRGTSLTIQCQVDSQVTMMFWYRQQPGQSLTLIATANQGSEATYESGFVIDKFPISRPNLTFSTLTVSNMSPEDSSIYLCSGGAGVNQPQHFGDGTRLSIL.

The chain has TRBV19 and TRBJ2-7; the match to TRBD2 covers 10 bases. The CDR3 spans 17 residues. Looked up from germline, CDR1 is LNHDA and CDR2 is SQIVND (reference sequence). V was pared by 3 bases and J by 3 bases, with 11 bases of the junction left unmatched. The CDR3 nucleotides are TGTGCCAGTAGTATCCCCACCCTAGCGGGAGTGGTCTACGAGCAGTACTTC. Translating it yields CASSIPTLAGVVYEQYF.

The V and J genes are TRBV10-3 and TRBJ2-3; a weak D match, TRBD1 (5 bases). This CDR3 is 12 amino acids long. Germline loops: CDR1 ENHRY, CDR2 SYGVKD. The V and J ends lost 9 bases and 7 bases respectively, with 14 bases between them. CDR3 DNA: TGTGCCATAAGGGGTGAAAGGAATACGCAGTATTTT. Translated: CAIRGERNTQYF.

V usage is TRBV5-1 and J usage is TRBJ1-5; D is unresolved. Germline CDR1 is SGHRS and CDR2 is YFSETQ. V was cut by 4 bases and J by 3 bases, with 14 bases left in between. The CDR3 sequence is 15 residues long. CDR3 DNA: TGCGCCAGCAGCATCGGGGAGGATAACAATCAGCCCCAGCATTTT. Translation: CASSIGEDNNQPQHF.

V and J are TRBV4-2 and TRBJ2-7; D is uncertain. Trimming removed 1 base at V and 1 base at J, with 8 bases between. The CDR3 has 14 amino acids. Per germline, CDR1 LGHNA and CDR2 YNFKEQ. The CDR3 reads CASSQGALSYEQYF. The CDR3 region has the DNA TGTGCCAGCAGCCAAGGGGCCCTATCCTACGAGCAGTACTTC.

CDR3 amino acids: CASSLGGRGNEKLFF. In DNA, the CDR3 is TGTGCCAGCAGCTTGGGTGGCAGGGGTAACGAAAAACTGTTTTTT. The chain employs TRBV5-4 and TRBJ1-4, with a weak D call TRBD1 (6 bases). Germline CDR1 SGHNT, CDR2 YYREEE (reference sequence). Trimming pared 0 bases from V and 8 bases from J, leaving 14 bases between. The CDR3 consists of 15 residues.

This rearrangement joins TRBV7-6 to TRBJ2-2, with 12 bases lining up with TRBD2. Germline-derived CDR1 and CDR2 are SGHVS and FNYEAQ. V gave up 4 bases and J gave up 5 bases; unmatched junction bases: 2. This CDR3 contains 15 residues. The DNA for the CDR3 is TGTGCCAGCAGCTGGACTAGCGGGGAAACCGGGGAGCTGTTTTTT. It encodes CASSWTSGETGELFF. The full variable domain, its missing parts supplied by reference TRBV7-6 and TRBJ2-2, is GAGVSQSPRYKVTKRGQDVALRCDPISGHVSLYWYRQALGQGPEFLTYFNYEAQQDKSGLPNDRFSAERPEGSISTLTIQRTEQRDSAMYRCASSWTSGETGELFFGEGSRLTVL.

Written as DNA, the CDR3 is TGTGCCAGCAGCGTAGCAGGTGAGCAGTTCTTC. Encoded protein: CASSVAGEQFF. The V gene is TRBV9, the J gene TRBJ2-1; D ambiguous. CDR1 is SGDLS, CDR2 YYNGEE, per germline. The CDR3 consists of 11 residues. V lost 0 bases, J lost 9 bases, and 4 bases lay in between.

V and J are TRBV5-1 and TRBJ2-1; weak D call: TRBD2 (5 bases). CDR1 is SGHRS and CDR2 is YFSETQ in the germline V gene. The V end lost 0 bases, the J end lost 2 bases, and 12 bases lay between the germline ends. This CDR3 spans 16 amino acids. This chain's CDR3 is CASSLGRTGPYNEQFF. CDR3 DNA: TGCGCCAGCAGCTTGGGTCGGACTGGCCCCTACAATGAGCAGTTCTTC.

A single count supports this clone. In DNA, the CDR3 is TGTGCCAGCAGTTCCCCGGGGGGGTTCGGAAACACCATATATTTT. Translation: CASSSPGGFGNTIYF. V gene TRBV28 combines with J gene TRBJ1-3, with a tentative D call TRBD1 (5 bases). Germline V gene sequence: CDR1 MDHEN, CDR2 SYDVKM. V lost 4 bases and J 4 bases, leaving 14 bases between the germline ends. The CDR3 loop spans 15 amino acids.

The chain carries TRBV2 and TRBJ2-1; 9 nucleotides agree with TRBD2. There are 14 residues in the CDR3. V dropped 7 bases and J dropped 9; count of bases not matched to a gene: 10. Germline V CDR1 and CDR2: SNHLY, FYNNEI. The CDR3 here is CASTQSGTSIEQFF. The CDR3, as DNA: TGTGCCAGCACACAGTCCGGGACTAGCATTGAGCAGTTCTTC.

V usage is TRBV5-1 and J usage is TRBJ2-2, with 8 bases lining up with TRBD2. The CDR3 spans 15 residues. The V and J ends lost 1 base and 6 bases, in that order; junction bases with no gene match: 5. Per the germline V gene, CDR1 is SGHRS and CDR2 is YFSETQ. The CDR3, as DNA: TGCGCCAGCAGCTTGTTAGCGGGGACGGCCGGGGAGCTGTTTTTT. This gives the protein CASSLLAGTAGELFF. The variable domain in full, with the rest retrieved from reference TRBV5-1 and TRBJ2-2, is KAGVTQTPRYLIKTRGQQVTLSCSPISGHRSVSWYQQTPGQGLQFLFEYFSETQRNKGNFPGRFSGRQFSNSRSEMNVSTLELGDSALYLCASSLLAGTAGELFFGEGSRLTVL.

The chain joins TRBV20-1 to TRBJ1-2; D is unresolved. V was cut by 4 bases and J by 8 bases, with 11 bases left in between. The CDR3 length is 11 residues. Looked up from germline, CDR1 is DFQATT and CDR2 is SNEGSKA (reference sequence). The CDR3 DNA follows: TGCAGTGCTACCTCGTCGGGGGGCTACACCTTC. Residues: CSATSSGGYTF.

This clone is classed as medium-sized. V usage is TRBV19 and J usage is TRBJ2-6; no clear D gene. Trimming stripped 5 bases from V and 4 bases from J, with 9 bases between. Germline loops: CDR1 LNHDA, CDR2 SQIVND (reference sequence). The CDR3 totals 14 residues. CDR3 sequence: CASSRRAGANVLTF. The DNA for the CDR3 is TGTGCCAGTAGTCGCCGAGCGGGGGCCAACGTCCTGACTTTC.

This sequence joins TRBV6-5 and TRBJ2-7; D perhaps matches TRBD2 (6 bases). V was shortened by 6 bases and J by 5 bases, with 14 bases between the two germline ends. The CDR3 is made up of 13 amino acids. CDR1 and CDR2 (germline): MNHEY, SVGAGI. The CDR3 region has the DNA TGTGCCAGCAGCCCCGCCCTAGCGAACGAGCAGTACTTC. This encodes CASSPALANEQYF.

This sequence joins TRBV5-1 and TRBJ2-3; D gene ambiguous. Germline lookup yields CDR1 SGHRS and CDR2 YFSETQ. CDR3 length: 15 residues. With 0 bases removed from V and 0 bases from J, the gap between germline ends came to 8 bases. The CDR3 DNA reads TGCGCCAGCAGCTTGGTAACCACTAGCACAGATACGCAGTATTTT. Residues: CASSLVTTSTDTQYF.

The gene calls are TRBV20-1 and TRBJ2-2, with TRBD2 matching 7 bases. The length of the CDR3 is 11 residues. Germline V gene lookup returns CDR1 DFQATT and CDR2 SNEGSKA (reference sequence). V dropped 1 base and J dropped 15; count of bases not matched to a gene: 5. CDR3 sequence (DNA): TGCAGTGCTAGAGCGGCGAGCGGGGTGTTTTTT. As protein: CSARAASGVFF.

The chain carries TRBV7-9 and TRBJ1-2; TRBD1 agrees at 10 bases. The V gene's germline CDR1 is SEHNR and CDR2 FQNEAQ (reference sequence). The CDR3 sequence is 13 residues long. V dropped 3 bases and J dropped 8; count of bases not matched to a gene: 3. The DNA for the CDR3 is TGTGCCAGCAGCTTCGGGACAGGGGAAGGCTACACCTTC. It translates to CASSFGTGEGYTF. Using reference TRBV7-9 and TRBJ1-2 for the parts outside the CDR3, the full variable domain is DTGVSQNPRHKITKRGQNVTFRCDPISEHNRLYWYRQTLGQGPEFLTYFQNEAQLEKSRLLSDRFSAERPKGSFSTLEIQRTEQGDSAMYLCASSFGTGEGYTFGSGTRLTVV.

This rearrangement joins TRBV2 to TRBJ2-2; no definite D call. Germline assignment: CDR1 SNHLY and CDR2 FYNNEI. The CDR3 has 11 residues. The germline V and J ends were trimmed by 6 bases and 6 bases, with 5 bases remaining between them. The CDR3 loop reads CASRLSGELFF. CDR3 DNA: TGTGCCAGCAGATTATCCGGGGAGCTGTTTTTT.

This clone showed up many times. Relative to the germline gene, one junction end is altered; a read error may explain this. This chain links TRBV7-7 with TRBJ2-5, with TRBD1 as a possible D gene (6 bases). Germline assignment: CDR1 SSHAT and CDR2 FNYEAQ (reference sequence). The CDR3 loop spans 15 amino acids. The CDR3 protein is CASSRTGSKGETQYF. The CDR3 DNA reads TGTGCTAGCAGCCGAACAGGGTCCAAGGGGGAGACCCAGTACTTC. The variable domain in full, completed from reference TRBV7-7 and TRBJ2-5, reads GAGVSQSPRYKVTKRGQDVTLRCDPISSHATLYWYQQALGQGPEFLTYFNYEAQPDKSGLPSDRFSAERPEGSISTLTIQRTEQRDSAMYRCASSRTGSKGETQYFGPGTRLLVL.

The CDR3 DNA reads as TGCGCCAGCAGCTTAGAACGGACTTTCAGGTCCGGGGAGCTGTTTTTT. Residues: CASSLERTFRSGELFF. The rearrangement joins TRBV5-1 to TRBJ2-2; weak D call: TRBD2 (5 bases). In germline, CDR1 is SGHRS, CDR2 YFSETQ. V lost 2 bases and J lost 6, with 17 bases in between. The CDR3 consists of 16 residues.

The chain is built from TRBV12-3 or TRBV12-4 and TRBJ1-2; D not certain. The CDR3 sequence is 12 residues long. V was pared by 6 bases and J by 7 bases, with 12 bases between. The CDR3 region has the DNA TGTGCCAGCAGCTCTAGAACCGGTGGCTACACCTTC. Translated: CASSSRTGGYTF.

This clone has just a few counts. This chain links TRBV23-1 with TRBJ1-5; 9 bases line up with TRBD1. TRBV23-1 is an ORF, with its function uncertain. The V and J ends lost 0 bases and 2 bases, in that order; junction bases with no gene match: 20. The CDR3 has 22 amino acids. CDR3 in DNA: TGCGCCAGCAGTCAATCTGAGACTACCCGGGACAGGGAAAGTAGCGGCAATCAGCCCCAGCATTTT. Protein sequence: CASSQSETTRDRESSGNQPQHF.

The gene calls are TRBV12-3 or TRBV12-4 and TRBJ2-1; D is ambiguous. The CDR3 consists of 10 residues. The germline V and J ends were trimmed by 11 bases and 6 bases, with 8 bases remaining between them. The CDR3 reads CASSRNEQFF. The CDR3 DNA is TGTGCCTCCTCTCGCAATGAGCAGTTCTTC.

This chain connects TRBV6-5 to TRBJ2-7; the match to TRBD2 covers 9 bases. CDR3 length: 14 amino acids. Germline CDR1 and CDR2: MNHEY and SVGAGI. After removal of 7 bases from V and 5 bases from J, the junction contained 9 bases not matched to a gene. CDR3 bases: TGTGCCAGCATGATGAGCGGGAGGTTCCACGAGCAGTACTTC. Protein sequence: CASMMSGRFHEQYF.

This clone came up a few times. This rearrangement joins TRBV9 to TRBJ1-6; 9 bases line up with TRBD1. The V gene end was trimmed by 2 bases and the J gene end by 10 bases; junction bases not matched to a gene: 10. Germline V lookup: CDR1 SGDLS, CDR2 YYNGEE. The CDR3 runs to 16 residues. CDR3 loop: CASSVAPGTGQSPLHF. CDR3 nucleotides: TGTGCCAGCAGCGTCGCACCCGGGACAGGGCAATCACCCCTCCACTTT. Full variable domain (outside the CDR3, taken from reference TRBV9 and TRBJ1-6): DSGVTQTPKHLITATGQRVTLRCSPRSGDLSVYWYQQSLDQGLQFLIQYYNGEERAKGNILERFSAQQFPDLHSELNLSSLELGDSALYFCASSVAPGTGQSPLHFGNGTRLTVT.

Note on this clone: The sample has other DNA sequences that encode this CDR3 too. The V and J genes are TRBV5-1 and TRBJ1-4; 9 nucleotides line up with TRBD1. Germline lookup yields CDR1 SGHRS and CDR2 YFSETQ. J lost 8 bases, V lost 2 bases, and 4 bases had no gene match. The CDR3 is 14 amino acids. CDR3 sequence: CASSFGQGNEKLFF. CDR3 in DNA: TGCGCCAGCAGCTTTGGACAGGGGAACGAAAAACTGTTTTTT.

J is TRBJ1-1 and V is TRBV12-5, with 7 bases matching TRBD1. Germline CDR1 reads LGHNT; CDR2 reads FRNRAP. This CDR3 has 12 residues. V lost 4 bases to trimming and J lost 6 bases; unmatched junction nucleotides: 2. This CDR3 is CASGWGQPEAFF. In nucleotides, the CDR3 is TGTGCTAGTGGTTGGGGACAGCCTGAAGCTTTCTTT.